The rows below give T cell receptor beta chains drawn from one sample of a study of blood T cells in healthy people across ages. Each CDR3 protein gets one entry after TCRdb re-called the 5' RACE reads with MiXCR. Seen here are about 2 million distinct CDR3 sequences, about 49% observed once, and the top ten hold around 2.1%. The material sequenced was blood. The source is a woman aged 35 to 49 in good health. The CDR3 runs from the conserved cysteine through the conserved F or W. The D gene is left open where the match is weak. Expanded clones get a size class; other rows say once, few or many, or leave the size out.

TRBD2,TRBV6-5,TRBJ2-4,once,TGTGCCAGCAGTTTGGTTTCGGGGGGGGGCCTGCAGTACTTC,CASSLVSGGGLQYF
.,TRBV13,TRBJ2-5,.,TGTGCCAGCAGCAACACAGGGCAAGAGACCCAGTACTTC,CASSNTGQETQYF
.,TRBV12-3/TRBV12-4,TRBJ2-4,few,TGTGCCAGCATCCAGGGACACGGCGGGAACATTCAGTACTTC,CASIQGHGGNIQYF
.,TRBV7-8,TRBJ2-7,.,TGTGCCAGCAGCCCGAATGACTCCTACGAGCAGTACTTC,CASSPNDSYEQYF
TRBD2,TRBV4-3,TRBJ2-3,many,TGCGCCAGCAGCTTTTCTAGCGGGGGGGGGCCAGATACGCAGTATTTT,CASSFSSGGGPDTQYF
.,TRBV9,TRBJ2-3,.,TGTGCCAGCAGCGACCCACCGAGTGGGGGGCGGGAAGATACGCAGTATTTT,CASSDPPSGGREDTQYF
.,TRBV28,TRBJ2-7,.,TGTGCCAGCAGTCAAGTTCTTAGCTCCTACGAGCAGTACTTC,CASSQVLSSYEQYF
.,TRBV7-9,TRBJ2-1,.,TGTGCCAGCAGCTTAGGGTCGGGGCAGAACTACAATGAGCAGTTCTTC,CASSLGSGQNYNEQFF
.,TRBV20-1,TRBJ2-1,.,TGCAGTGCTAGAGATCACGGGGAGCAGTTCTTC,CSARDHGEQFF
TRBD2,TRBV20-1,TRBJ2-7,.,TGCAGTGCTAGAGCAGGGTTAGGAGGCGGGGGGCGCTCCTACGAGCAGTACTTC,CSARAGLGGGGRSYEQYF
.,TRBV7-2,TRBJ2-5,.,TGTGCCAGCAGCTCCACACGGACCCTGGGCCAAGAGACCCAGTACTTC,CASSSTRTLGQETQYF
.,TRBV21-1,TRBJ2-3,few,TGTGCCAGCAGTGTCCAGGTAGATACGCAGTATTTT,CASSVQVDTQYF
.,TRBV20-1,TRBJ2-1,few,TGCAGTGCTAGAGAAGGGGGGCGGCATGAGCAGTTCTTC,CSAREGGRHEQFF
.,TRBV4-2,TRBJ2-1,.,TGTGCCAGCAGCCGAGTATCGGATGACAATGAGCAGTTCTTC,CASSRVSDDNEQFF
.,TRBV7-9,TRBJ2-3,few,TGTGCCAGCAGCTTTGGGGCCCTCACAGATACGCAGTATTTT,CASSFGALTDTQYF
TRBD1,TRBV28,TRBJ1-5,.,TGTGCCAGCAGTCCACAGGGGGCGAACAATCAGCCCCAGCATTTT,CASSPQGANNQPQHF
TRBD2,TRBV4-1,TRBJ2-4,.,TGCGCCAGCAGCCATGAGAGCGGGGGTCGCTTAGAGCAGTACTTC,CASSHESGGRLEQYF
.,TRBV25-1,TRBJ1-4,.,TGTGCCAGCGGGGAGCCAGGAGGCGAGGATGGGAAACTGTTTTTT,CASGEPGGEDGKLFF
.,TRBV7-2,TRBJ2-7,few,TGTGCCAGCAGTCATACGGGGAGGGAGCAGTACTTC,CASSHTGREQYF
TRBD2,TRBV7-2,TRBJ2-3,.,TGTGCCAGCAGTCGCAAGGAGGTAGCGGGGCGAACAGATACGCAGTATTTT,CASSRKEVAGRTDTQYF
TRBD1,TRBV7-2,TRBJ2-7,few,TGTGCCAGCAGCTCGAGACAGGGAATAAAGTACGAGCAGTACTTC,CASSSRQGIKYEQYF
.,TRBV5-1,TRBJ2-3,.,TGCGCCAGCAGCGCCTCCCCGGGACTTGATACGCAGTATTTT,CASSASPGLDTQYF
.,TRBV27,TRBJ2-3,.,TGTGCCAGCAGTTGGGTGGGAGATACGCAGTATTTT,CASSWVGDTQYF
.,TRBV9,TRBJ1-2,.,TGTGCCAGCAGGGGACCGGCGGGTGGTAATGGCTACACCTTC,CASRGPAGGNGYTF
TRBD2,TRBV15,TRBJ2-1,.,TGTGCCACCAGCAGACCCTCCTCTAGCTCGGGGGGTTACAATGAGCAGTTCTTC,CATSRPSSSSGGYNEQFF
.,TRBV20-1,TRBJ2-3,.,TGCAGTGCTAGAGGGGCAGGGTCACGGGATACGCAGTATTTT,CSARGAGSRDTQYF
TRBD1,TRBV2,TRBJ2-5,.,TGTGCCAGCAGTGAGAGCAGGGGGCGAGGGACCCAGTACTTC,CASSESRGRGTQYF
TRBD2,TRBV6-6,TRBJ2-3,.,TGTGCCAGCAGTAAAGGACTAGCAAACACAGATACGCAGTATTTT,CASSKGLANTDTQYF
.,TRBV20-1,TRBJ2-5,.,TGCAGTGCTGCCGAGGGGGAGCAGTACTTC,CSAAEGEQYF
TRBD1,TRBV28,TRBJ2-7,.,TGTGCCAGCAGTTCTCACGGACAGGGGGCAGTTTCATTTATCTACGAGCAGTACTTC,CASSSHGQGAVSFIYEQYF
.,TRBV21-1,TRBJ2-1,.,TGTGCCAGCAGCAAAGTGTGTGGTGAGGGGGGGCCCCACAATGAGCAGTTCTTC,CASSKVCGEGGPHNEQFF
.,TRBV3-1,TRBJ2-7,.,TGTGCCAGCAGCCAGGGGACTGCCCCGAGCTACGAGCAGTACTTC,CASSQGTAPSYEQYF
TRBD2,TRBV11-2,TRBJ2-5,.,TGTGCCAGCAGCTTCCGGACTAGCGAGGAGACCCAGTACTTC,CASSFRTSEETQYF
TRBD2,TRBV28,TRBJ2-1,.,TGTGCCAGCAGTTTTCCCAAGGGACTAGCGGGGGGGTCCTACAATGAGCAGTTCTTC,CASSFPKGLAGGSYNEQFF
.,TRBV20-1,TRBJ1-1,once,TGCAGTGCTGAAATCAGCGACTTGAACACTGAAGCTTTCTTT,CSAEISDLNTEAFF
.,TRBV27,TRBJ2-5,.,TGTGCTACCAACAGGGGAGGGGGACAAGAGACCCAGTACTTC,CATNRGGGQETQYF
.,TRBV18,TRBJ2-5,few,TGTGCCAGCCTCGTCTCTCGAAACCAAGAGACCCAGTACTTC,CASLVSRNQETQYF
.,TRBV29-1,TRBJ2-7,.,TGCAGCGCCCTTATACCAAGAGACTCCTACGAGCAGTACTTC,CSALIPRDSYEQYF
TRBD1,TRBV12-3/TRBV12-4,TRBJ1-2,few,TGTGCCAGCAGCCCACGACAGGGATGGGACTATGGCTACACCTTC,CASSPRQGWDYGYTF
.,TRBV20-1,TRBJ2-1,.,TGCAGTGCTAGAGATAGGCTAGTTCCCTACAATGAGCAGTTCTTC,CSARDRLVPYNEQFF
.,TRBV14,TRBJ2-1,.,TGTGCCAGCAGCCGCCCCGCCGAGGACCGTATCAATGAGCAGTTCTTC,CASSRPAEDRINEQFF
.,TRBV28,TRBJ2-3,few,TGTGCCAGCAGCACGCCATCTAGCTTAACGCAGTATTTT,CASSTPSSLTQYF
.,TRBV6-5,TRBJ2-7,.,TGTGCCAGCTATAGGAACTCCTACGAGCAGTACTTC,CASYRNSYEQYF
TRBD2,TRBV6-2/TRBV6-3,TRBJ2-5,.,TGTGCCAGCAGTGCGGGGGTTCCCCAAGAGACCCAGTACTTC,CASSAGVPQETQYF
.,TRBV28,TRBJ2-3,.,TGTGCCAGCACCACCTCCTCTGGGGGGCAGTATTTT,CASTTSSGGQYF
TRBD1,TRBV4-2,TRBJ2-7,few,TGTGCCAGCAGCCAAGATCTTGGGACAGTAAATTACGAGCAGTACTTC,CASSQDLGTVNYEQYF